The TCR beta chain described here comes from a study of graft-versus-host responses after intestinal transplantation. Findings and caveats of the study: Recipient marrow harbored GvH clones, some of which surfaced first in ileum or blood. Elevated graft-versus-host to host-versus-graft clonal ratios in allografts were recorded for patients with graft-donor T cell macrochimerism.

A word on this clone: No antigen is known for it.

Sequenced by immunoSEQ multiplex PCR; TCRdb stores in-frame clones only, minus some. The sample includes over 100,000 clones, approximately 92% of them seen just once. The CDR3 sequence is 13 residues long. Trimming at V came to 6 bases and at J to 8 bases, leaving 7 bases not matched to a gene. Germline V CDR1 and CDR2: KGHSH, LQKENI. The chain employs TRBV18 and TRBJ2-1; 7 bases map to TRBD1. This TCR derives from a human donor who received an intestinal transplant. The sample consisted of unstimulated CD4+ T cells sorted from spleen or lymph node cells, taken before intestinal transplant. CDR3 sequence: CASSPFTGDEQFF. CDR3 DNA sequence: TGTGCCAGCTCCCCATTTACAGGGGATGAGCAGTTCTTC.